In this sample, the clone carrying this T cell receptor (beta chain) turned up a few times. Profiling relied on immunoSEQ multiplex PCR, and the TCRdb table lists in-frame clones only, not all of them. The repertoire holds about 53,000 clones, with about 92% as singletons. Germline CDR1 is SGHNT and CDR2 is YYREEE (reference sequence). Trimming at V came to 4 bases and at J to 5 bases, leaving 5 bases not matched to a gene. CDR3 size: 13 residues. These data come from a study of T cell changes during pregnancy in multiple sclerosis. The sequencing used CD8+ T cells from peripheral blood mononuclear cells, collected before pregnancy. The chain couples TRBV5-4 to TRBJ1-2; 7 nucleotides match TRBD1. The TCR was taken from a female donor with multiple sclerosis, enrolled in a pregnancy study. In nucleotides, the CDR3 is TGTGCCAGCAGCAAAGGGACAGCTTATGGCTACACCTTC. This translates into CASSKGTAYGYTF.